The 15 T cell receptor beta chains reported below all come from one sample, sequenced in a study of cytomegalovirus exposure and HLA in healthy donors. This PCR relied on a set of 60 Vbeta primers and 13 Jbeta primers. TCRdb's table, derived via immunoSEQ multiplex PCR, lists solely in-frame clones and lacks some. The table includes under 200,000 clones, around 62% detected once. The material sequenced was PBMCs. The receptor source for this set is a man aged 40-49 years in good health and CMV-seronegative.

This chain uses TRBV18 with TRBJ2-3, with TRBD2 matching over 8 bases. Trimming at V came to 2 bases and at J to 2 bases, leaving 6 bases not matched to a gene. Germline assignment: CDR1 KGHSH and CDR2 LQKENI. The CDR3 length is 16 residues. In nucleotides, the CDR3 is TGTGCCAGCTCACCAACCGGCGGGGGGTCCACAGATACGCAGTATTTT. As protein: CASSPTGGGSTDTQYF.

CDR3: CASRSRDLTYEQYF. The CDR3 DNA reads as TGTGCCAGTAGATCCCGGGACTTGACCTACGAGCAGTACTTC. The chain combines TRBV19 with TRBJ2-5; tentative D call: TRBD2 (6 bases). TRBJ2-7 explains the end of the DNA better; the J call may be wrong. From germline, CDR1 is LNHDA and CDR2 SQIVND (reference sequence). The CDR3 runs 14 residues.

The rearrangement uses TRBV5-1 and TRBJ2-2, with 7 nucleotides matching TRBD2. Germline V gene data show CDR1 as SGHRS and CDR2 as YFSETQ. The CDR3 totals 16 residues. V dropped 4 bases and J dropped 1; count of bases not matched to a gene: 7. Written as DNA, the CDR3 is TGCGCCAGCAGCGGGAGCGGGGCGTTGAACACCGGGGAGCTGTTTTTT. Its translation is CASSGSGALNTGELFF.

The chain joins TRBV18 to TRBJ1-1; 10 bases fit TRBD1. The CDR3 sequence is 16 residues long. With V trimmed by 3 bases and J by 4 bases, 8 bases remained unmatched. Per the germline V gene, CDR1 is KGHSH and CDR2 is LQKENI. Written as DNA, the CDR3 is TGTGCCAGCTCACCTATCAGACAGGGGGCGGGCACTGAAGCTTTCTTT. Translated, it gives CASSPIRQGAGTEAFF.

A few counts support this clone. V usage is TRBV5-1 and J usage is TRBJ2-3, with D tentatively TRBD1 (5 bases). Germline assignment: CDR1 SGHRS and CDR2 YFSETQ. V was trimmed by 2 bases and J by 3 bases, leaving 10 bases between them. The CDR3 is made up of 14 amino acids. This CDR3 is CASSLRQLTDTQYF. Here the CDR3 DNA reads TGCGCCAGCAGCTTAAGACAGTTGACAGATACGCAGTATTTT.

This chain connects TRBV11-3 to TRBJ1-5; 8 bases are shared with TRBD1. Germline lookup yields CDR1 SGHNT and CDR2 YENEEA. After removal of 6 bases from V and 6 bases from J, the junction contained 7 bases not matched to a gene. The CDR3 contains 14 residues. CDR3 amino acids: CASSRQGRVQPQHF. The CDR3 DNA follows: TGTGCCAGCAGTCGACAGGGGAGGGTTCAGCCCCAGCATTTT. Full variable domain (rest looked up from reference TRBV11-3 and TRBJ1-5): EAGVVQSPRYKIIEKKQPVAFWCNPISGHNTLYWYLQNLGQGPELLIRYENEEAVDDSQLPKDRFSAERLKGVDSTLKIQPAELGDSAVYLCASSRQGRVQPQHFGDGTRLSIL.

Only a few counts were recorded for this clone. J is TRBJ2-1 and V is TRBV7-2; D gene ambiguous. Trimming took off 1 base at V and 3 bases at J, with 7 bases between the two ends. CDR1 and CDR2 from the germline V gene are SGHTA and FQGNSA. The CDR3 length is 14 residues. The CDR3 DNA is TGTGCCAGCAGCTTAGATGGCAACTACAATGAGCAGTTCTTC. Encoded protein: CASSLDGNYNEQFF. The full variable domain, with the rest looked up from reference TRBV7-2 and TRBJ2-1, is GAGVSQSPSNKVTEKGKDVELRCDPISGHTALYWYRQSLGQGLEFLIYFQGNSAPDKSGLPSDRFSAERTGGSVSTLTIQRTQQEDSAVYLCASSLDGNYNEQFFGPGTRLTVL.

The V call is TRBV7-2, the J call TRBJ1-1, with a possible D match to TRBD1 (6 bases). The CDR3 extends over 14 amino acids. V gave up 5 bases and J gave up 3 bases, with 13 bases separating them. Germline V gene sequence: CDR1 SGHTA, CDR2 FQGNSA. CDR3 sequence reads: CASSPLGGDTEAFF. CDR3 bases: TGTGCCAGCAGCCCCCTAGGGGGGGACACTGAAGCTTTCTTT. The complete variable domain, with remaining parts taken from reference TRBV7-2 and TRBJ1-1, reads GAGVSQSPSNKVTEKGKDVELRCDPISGHTALYWYRQSLGQGLEFLIYFQGNSAPDKSGLPSDRFSAERTGGSVSTLTIQRTQQEDSAVYLCASSPLGGDTEAFFGQGTRLTVV.

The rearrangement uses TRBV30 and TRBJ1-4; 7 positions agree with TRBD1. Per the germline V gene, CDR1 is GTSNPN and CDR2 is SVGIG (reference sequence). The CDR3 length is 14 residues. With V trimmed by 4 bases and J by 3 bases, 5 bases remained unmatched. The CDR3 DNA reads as TGTGCCTGGAACAGGGACAGATCTAATGAAAAACTGTTTTTT. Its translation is CAWNRDRSNEKLFF.

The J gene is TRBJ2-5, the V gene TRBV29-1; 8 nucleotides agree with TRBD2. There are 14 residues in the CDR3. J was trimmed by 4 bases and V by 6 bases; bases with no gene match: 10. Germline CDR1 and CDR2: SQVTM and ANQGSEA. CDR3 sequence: CSVGLGGDGETQYF. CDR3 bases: TGCAGCGTGGGACTAGGGGGAGATGGAGAGACCCAGTACTTC.

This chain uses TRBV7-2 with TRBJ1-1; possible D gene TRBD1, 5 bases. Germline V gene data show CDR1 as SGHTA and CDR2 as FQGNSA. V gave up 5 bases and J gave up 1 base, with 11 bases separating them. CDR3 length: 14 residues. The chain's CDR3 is CASSRTDRNTEAFF. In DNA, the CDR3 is TGTGCCAGCAGCCGTACTGACAGGAACACTGAAGCTTTCTTT. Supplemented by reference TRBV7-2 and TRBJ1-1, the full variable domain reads GAGVSQSPSNKVTEKGKDVELRCDPISGHTALYWYRQSLGQGLEFLIYFQGNSAPDKSGLPSDRFSAERTGGSVSTLTIQRTQQEDSAVYLCASSRTDRNTEAFFGQGTRLTVV.

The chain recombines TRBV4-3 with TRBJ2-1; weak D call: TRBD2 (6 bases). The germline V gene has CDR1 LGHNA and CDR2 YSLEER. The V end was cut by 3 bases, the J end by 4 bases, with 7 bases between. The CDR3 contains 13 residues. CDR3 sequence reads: CASSQGLYNEQFF. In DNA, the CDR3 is TGCGCCAGCAGCCAGGGACTTTACAATGAGCAGTTCTTC.

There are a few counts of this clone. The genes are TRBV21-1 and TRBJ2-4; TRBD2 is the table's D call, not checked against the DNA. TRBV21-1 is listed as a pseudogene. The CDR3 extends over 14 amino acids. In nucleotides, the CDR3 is TGTGCCAGCAGCTATAGGCGGGGAGGGAACATTCAGTACTTC. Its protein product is CASSYRRGGNIQYF.

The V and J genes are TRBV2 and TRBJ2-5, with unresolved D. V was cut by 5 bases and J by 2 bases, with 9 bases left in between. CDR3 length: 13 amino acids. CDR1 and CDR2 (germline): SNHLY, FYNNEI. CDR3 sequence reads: CASSQDGQETQYF. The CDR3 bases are TGTGCCAGCAGTCAGGATGGGCAAGAGACCCAGTACTTC.

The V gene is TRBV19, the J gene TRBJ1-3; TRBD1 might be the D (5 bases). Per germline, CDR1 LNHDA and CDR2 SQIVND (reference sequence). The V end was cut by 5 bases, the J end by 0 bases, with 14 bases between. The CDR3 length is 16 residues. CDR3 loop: CASSAGTPVSGNTIYF. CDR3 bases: TGTGCCAGTAGTGCCGGGACTCCCGTCTCTGGAAACACCATATATTTT.